A single sample gave rise to the 3 T cell receptor beta chains below, sequenced in a study of blood T cell repertoires in COVID-19 (dated by TCRdb to about 2020). Library generation was performed with the immunoSEQ multiplex PCR assay. In TCRdb, the immuneACCESS table is reduced to in-frame sequences with V and J assigned. These tables do not hold every clone; where another copy was compared, an unresolved V gene accounts for under half, and the others remain unexplained. Here the sample has about 230,000 clones; over 80% occur a single time. Jointly, the top ten make up approximately 3.5% of the sample. Sequenced input: PBMCs or T cells enriched from blood (not recorded which). These receptors all stem from a woman aged 30 to 39 who had been exposed to COVID-19.

This clone was counted between two and nine times. The J gene is TRBJ2-1, the V gene TRBV10-3; D is possibly TRBD2 (6 bases). V gave up 3 bases and J gave up 7 bases, with 13 bases separating them. The CDR3 totals 14 residues. Per the germline V gene, CDR1 is ENHRY and CDR2 is SYGVKD. CDR3 nucleotides: TGTGCCATCAGTGACCCGGGAGTTGGGAATGAGCAGTTCTTC. Protein product: CAISDPGVGNEQFF.

V and J are TRBV5-1 and TRBJ2-7; no definite D call. Trimming pared 2 bases from V and 6 bases from J, leaving 12 bases between. The CDR3 runs 13 residues. Germline V CDR1 and CDR2: SGHRS, YFSETQ. Written as DNA, the CDR3 is TGCGCCAGCAGCTTCCGGTTTCCTACCGAGCAGTACTTC. Protein sequence: CASSFRFPTEQYF.

The V and J genes are TRBV18 and TRBJ2-6; D ambiguous. Germline-derived CDR1 and CDR2 are KGHSH and LQKENI. The V and J ends lost 6 bases and 0 bases respectively, with 3 bases between them. The CDR3 runs 13 residues. The CDR3 DNA follows: TGTGCCAGCTCCCTCTCTGGGGCCAACGTCCTGACTTTC. Translating it yields CASSLSGANVLTF.